The subject of this entry is one T cell receptor beta chain. Its antigen is unknown. This record belongs to a study of vaccination and CD4 T cells after COVID-19. At the level of the study: Overlapping spike peptides of SARS-CoV-2, HCoV-NL63, HCoV-OC43 and HCoV-229E stimulated the cells.

The CDR3 consists of 15 residues. Germline V gene lookup returns CDR1 SGHNT and CDR2 YENEEA. V was trimmed by 1 base and J by 2 bases, leaving 12 bases between them. Treatment defined: roughly 10-day PBMC culture with coronavirus spike peptide pools or control peptides (ViraFEST assay). Expansion of antigen-specific T cells with peptide pools by ViraFEST preceded sequencing of TCRs. CD4+ T cells that had been cultured provided DNA sequenced with the Oncomine TCR Beta short-read assay. One entry per CDR3 protein, called by TCRdb with MiXCR from the PCR reads. The repertoire holds about 12,000 distinct CDR3 sequences, approximately 57% seen once, with under 40% in the top ten.

The V call is TRBV11-3, the J call TRBJ2-7; a possible D gene is TRBD1 (6 bases). The source of this sequence is a human donor who had recovered from COVID-19. The material sequenced was CD4+ T cells from blood, cultured in vitro. The CDR3 DNA reads TGTGCCAGCAGCTTAGTCCAGACAGGAACCTACGAGCAGTACTTC. Translated, it gives CASSLVQTGTYEQYF.